Each of the 5 T cell receptor beta chains below was sequenced from the same sample in a study of shared clonotypes between healthy human individuals. Assay used: immunoSEQ multiplex PCR; TCRdb lists only in-frame clones, some missing. The table has some 2,400,000 clones, approximately 94% seen once. Specimen: naive CD4+ T cells sorted from blood. Documented subset: CD45RA+ positively selected. These receptors were obtained from a man between 18 and 29 years old in good health.

The rearrangement uses TRBV9 and TRBJ2-3; D unclear. Germline CDR1 and CDR2: SGDLS and YYNGEE. The CDR3 length is 16 residues. The V end lost 4 bases, the J end lost 3 bases, and 18 bases lay between the germline ends. The CDR3 sequence: CASSPQTKGRTDTQYF. The CDR3, as DNA: TGTGCCAGCAGCCCCCAGACGAAGGGTCGAACAGATACGCAGTATTTT.

This clone showed up just once. The chain employs TRBV2 and TRBJ2-1; no firm D call. The CDR3 runs 11 residues. Germline V gene data show CDR1 as SNHLY and CDR2 as FYNNEI. The V gene lost 6 bases and the J gene lost 7 bases, with 7 bases spanning the gap. CDR3 residues: CASRDINEQFF. The CDR3 DNA sequence: TGTGCCAGCAGAGACATAAATGAGCAGTTCTTC.

The V and J genes are TRBV7-2 and TRBJ1-1; D unclear. Germline V gives CDR1 SGHTA, CDR2 FQGNSA. This CDR3 spans 15 amino acids. The V gene lost 4 bases and the J gene lost 3 bases, with 15 bases spanning the gap. The CDR3 reads CASSWDGDGYTEAFF. CDR3 coding DNA: TGTGCCAGCAGCTGGGATGGTGACGGCTACACTGAAGCTTTCTTT.

The chain recombines TRBV6-5 with TRBJ2-7, with D perhaps given as TRBD1 or TRBD2 (6 bases each). CDR3 length equals 15 residues. Germline-derived CDR1 and CDR2 are MNHEY and SVGAGI. V shed 11 bases and J shed 2 bases, with 22 bases lying between them. The CDR3 coding sequence is TGTGCCTTATTCCCCGGGGGCGCGGGGCCCTACGAGCAGTACTTC. The encoded protein is CALFPGGAGPYEQYF.

The chain couples TRBV7-2 to TRBJ1-1; D call uncertain. CDR1 and CDR2 from the germline V gene are SGHTA and FQGNSA. This CDR3 region has 13 residues. V dropped 5 bases and J dropped 3 bases, with 10 bases sitting between them. This chain's CDR3 is CASSHPAHTEAFF. Here the CDR3 DNA reads TGTGCCAGCAGCCACCCCGCGCACACTGAAGCTTTCTTT.